This T cell receptor beta chain was retrieved from a study of identical twins. MiXCR was run by TCRdb on the 5' RACE reads, yielding one entry per CDR3 protein. The table lists a few hundred thousand distinct CDR3 sequences, about 8.3% of them singletons, with less than 4% in the top ten. The CDR3 extends over 14 amino acids. Unmatched junction bases numbered 13, after V lost 10 bases and J lost 9 bases. The same sample was also studied in work on yellow fever vaccine responses in identical twins.

The chain combines TRBV12-3 or TRBV12-4 with TRBJ2-1, with 9 bases aligning to TRBD2. This receptor was identified in a woman aged 18-35 years in good health. The material sequenced was CD8+ T cells sorted from blood. The CDR3 nucleotides read TGTGCCACGCTGGCGCGGGAGGGCCGCGGTGAGCAGTTCTTC. It encodes CATLAREGRGEQFF.